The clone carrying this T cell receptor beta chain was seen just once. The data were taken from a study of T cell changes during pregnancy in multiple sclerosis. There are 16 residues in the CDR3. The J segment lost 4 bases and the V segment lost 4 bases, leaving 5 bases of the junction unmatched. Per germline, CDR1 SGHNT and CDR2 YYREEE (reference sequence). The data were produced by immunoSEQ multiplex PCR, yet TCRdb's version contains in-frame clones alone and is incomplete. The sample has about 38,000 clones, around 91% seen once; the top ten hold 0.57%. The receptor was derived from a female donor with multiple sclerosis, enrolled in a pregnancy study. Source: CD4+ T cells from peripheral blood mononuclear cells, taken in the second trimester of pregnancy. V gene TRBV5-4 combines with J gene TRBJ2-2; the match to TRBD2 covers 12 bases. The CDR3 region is CASSPGLAGSTGELFF. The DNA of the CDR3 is TGTGCCAGCAGCCCCGGACTAGCGGGGAGCACCGGGGAGCTGTTTTTT.